This T cell receptor beta chain was identified during a study of T cells in Graves' hyperthyroidism and ophthalmopathy. Germline V gene data show CDR1 as MNHEY and CDR2 as SMNVEV (reference sequence). V lost 4 bases, J lost 4 bases, and 5 bases stayed unmatched. The CDR3 runs 16 residues. TCR beta CDR3 region amplification was performed from RNA transcripts. During a first-round RT-PCR of the TCR CDR3, the HTBI primer set was used. One entry per CDR3 protein results from TCRdb running MiXCR on the multiplex PCR reads. The sample lists 500,000 to 750,000 distinct CDR3 sequences; approximately 15% were seen once. This clonotype was seen more than once but under ten times. Lactation, pregnancy, other autoimmune disease or uncontrolled infection led to exclusion of patients. Each diagnosis was grounded in clinical symptoms, serum thyroxine and TRAb, thyroid ultrasound, and orbital computed tomography.

The chain recombines TRBV27 with TRBJ2-1, with 12 bases matching TRBD2. The receptor was derived from a young woman with Graves' ophthalmopathy. Sequences were obtained from blood. CDR3: CASSSLGTSGYNEQFF. The CDR3 bases are TGTGCCAGCAGTTCCCTCGGGACTAGCGGGTACAATGAGCAGTTCTTC.